These T cell receptor beta chains were read from a single sample in a study of cytomegalovirus exposure and HLA in healthy donors. Clones were read by immunoSEQ multiplex PCR, and TCRdb kept only the in-frame ones, dropping some. Seen here are tens of thousands of clones, around 84% observed once, and the top ten hold approximately 8.9%. The sequenced material came from PBMCs. These receptors were obtained from a woman in her thirties or forties in good health and CMV-seropositive. Both conserved end residues are part of each CDR3. The D gene is left open where the match is weak. Clone size, where shown, is once, few, many, or a class for clones that have expanded.

CDR3aa | CDR3nt | j_gene | v_gene | abundance | len | d_gene
CASGQGVTGNTIYF | TGTGCCAGTGGACAGGGTGTCACTGGAAACACCATATATTTT | TRBJ1-3 | TRBV27 | - | 14 | TRBD1
CASRGVGQIYEQYF | TGTGCCAGCAGGGGAGTCGGACAGATCTACGAGCAGTACTTC | TRBJ2-7 | TRBV28 | - | 14 | -
CASSEARDIEAFF | TGTGCCAGCAGTGAAGCCCGGGACATTGAAGCTTTCTTT | TRBJ1-1 | TRBV2 | - | 13 | -
CASSASRDRDEKLFF | TGTGCCAGCAGCGCCTCCCGAGACAGGGACGAAAAACTGTTTTTT | TRBJ1-4 | TRBV7-9 | - | 15 | TRBD1
CASSLGASGDNEQFF | TGTGCCAGCAGCTTGGGGGCTAGCGGGGACAATGAGCAGTTCTTC | TRBJ2-1 | TRBV5-4 | few | 15 | TRBD2
CASSLDRGRETQYF | TGTGCCAGCAGCTTGGACAGGGGGCGAGAGACCCAGTACTTC | TRBJ2-5 | TRBV5-4 | - | 14 | TRBD1
CASSVSEGRGNTIYF | TGTGCCAGCAGCGTATCGGAGGGGCGAGGAAACACCATATATTTT | TRBJ1-3 | TRBV9 | - | 15 | -
CASSLDRAKYYEQYF | TGCGCCAGCAGCCTGGACAGGGCCAAATACTACGAGCAGTACTTC | TRBJ2-7 | TRBV5-1 | - | 15 | TRBD1
CASSHRQVPMNTEAFF | TGCGCCAGCAGCCACCGACAGGTCCCCATGAACACTGAAGCTTTCTTT | TRBJ1-1 | TRBV4-3 | - | 16 | -
CAWSARLAGGNTQYF | TGTGCCTGGAGCGCTCGACTAGCGGGGGGGAATACGCAGTATTTT | TRBJ2-3 | TRBV30 | few | 15 | TRBD2
CASSSPNTYEQYF | TGTGCCAGCAGCAGTCCCAACACCTACGAGCAGTACTTC | TRBJ2-7 | TRBV7-2 | - | 13 | -
CAISGSSSSSTDTQYF | TGTGCCATCAGTGGATCTAGCAGTTCTAGCACAGATACGCAGTATTTT | TRBJ2-3 | TRBV10-3 | few | 16 | -
CASSVIPGSDTQYF | TGTGCCAGCAGCGTAATTCCGGGTTCAGATACGCAGTATTTT | TRBJ2-3 | TRBV9 | - | 14 | -
CAWSVFGQFSYEQYF | TGTGCCTGGAGTGTATTTGGTCAGTTCTCCTACGAGCAGTACTTC | TRBJ2-7 | TRBV30 | - | 15 | -
CASSRTSGGAWTYNEQFF | TGTGCCAGCAGCCGGACTAGCGGGGGGGCGTGGACCTACAATGAGCAGTTCTTC | TRBJ2-1 | TRBV7-2 | - | 18 | TRBD2
CASSPEDSPRETQYF | TGCGCCAGCAGCCCCGAAGACAGCCCCCGGGAGACCCAGTACTTC | TRBJ2-5 | TRBV4-1 | hyperexpanded | 15 | -
CASSPTGYGNEQYF | TGCGCCAGCAGCCCCACGGGCTACGGGAACGAGCAGTACTTC | TRBJ2-7 | TRBV5-1 | - | 14 | -
CASSAGWGAGGYEQYF | TGTGCCAGCAGCGCGGGGTGGGGAGCGGGGGGGTACGAGCAGTACTTC | TRBJ2-7 | TRBV7-6 | - | 16 | TRBD2
CASSTPGGVAGGTDTQYF | TGTGCCAGCAGCACCCCCGGGGGGGTAGCGGGTGGCACAGATACGCAGTATTTT | TRBJ2-3 | TRBV7-8 | - | 18 | TRBD2
CAIRRTGGLDSPLHF | TGTGCCATCAGACGGACAGGGGGCCTGGATTCACCCCTCCACTTT | TRBJ1-6 | TRBV10-3 | - | 15 | TRBD1
CASSLGNGVGNSPPHF | TGTGCCAGCAGCTTAGGTAACGGGGTGGGTAATTCACCCCCCCACTTT | TRBJ1-6 | TRBV7-2 | - | 16 | -
CASRAALAGDETQYF | TGCGCCAGCAGGGCCGCACTAGCGGGGGACGAGACCCAGTACTTC | TRBJ2-5 | TRBV5-1 | - | 15 | TRBD2
CASSKQGNEQFF | TGTGCCAGCAGCAAACAGGGGAATGAGCAGTTCTTC | TRBJ2-1 | TRBV7-2 | - | 12 | TRBD1
CASSQDRGDEQFF | TGCGCCAGCAGCCAAGACAGGGGGGATGAGCAGTTCTTC | TRBJ2-1 | TRBV4-1 | few | 13 | -
CASGDGDQPQHF | TGTGCCAGTGGAGACGGAGATCAGCCCCAGCATTTT | TRBJ1-5 | TRBV19 | - | 12 | -
CASSLTSGPYNEQFF | TGTGCCAGCAGCCTAACTAGCGGGCCTTACAATGAGCAGTTCTTC | TRBJ2-1 | TRBV7-2 | - | 15 | TRBD2
CASSSSMTGINTIYF | TGTGCCAGCAGCTCCTCCATGACAGGGATAAACACCATATATTTT | TRBJ1-3 | TRBV6-5 | - | 15 | TRBD1
CASSVGDSPSYEQYF | TGTGCCAGCAGCGTAGGGGACTCCCCTTCCTACGAGCAGTACTTC | TRBJ2-7 | TRBV9 | - | 15 | -
CASSGEGYTF | TGTGCCAGCAGCGGGGAGGGCTACACCTTC | TRBJ1-2 | TRBV9 | - | 10 | -
CASSLVLDLSTGELFF | TGTGCCAGCAGCTTAGTATTGGACTTAAGCACCGGGGAGCTGTTTTTT | TRBJ2-2 | TRBV7-2 | once | 16 | -
CASSFGTGPGEVQYF | TGTGCCAGCAGTTTTGGGACAGGGCCAGGGGAGGTGCAGTATTTT | TRBJ2-3 | TRBV28 | few | 15 | TRBD1